Listed here are 3 T cell receptor beta chains from one sample, sequenced in a study of cytotoxic CD8 clonotypes in ibrutinib-treated CLL. The data were produced by immunoSEQ multiplex PCR, yet TCRdb's version contains in-frame clones alone and is incomplete. The table lists approximately 300,000 clones, around four fifths of them singletons. Sequenced here: PBMCs, sampled before ibrutinib treatment. Receptors originate from a human donor with chronic lymphocytic leukemia.

This sequence joins TRBV6-6 and TRBJ2-7; 8 bases agree with TRBD2. Germline assignment: CDR1 MNHNY and CDR2 SVGAGI (reference sequence). The CDR3 spans 13 residues. V lost 5 bases to trimming and J lost 4 bases; unmatched junction nucleotides: 4. The CDR3 sequence is CASSPGLVYEQYF. CDR3 bases: TGTGCCAGCAGTCCGGGACTAGTGTACGAGCAGTACTTC.

The genes are TRBV5-1 and TRBJ1-5, with TRBD1 matching over 9 bases. Per germline, CDR1 SGHRS and CDR2 YFSETQ. J gave up 6 bases and V 3 bases, and 4 bases lay outside the gene matches. The CDR3 consists of 14 residues. CDR3 amino acids: CASSWGQGSQPQHF. The CDR3 DNA is TGCGCCAGCAGCTGGGGACAGGGAAGTCAGCCCCAGCATTTT.

V is TRBV30 and J is TRBJ1-3, with a possible D match to TRBD1 (5 bases). Looked up from germline, CDR1 is GTSNPN and CDR2 is SVGIG (reference sequence). This CDR3 comprises 15 residues. Trimming took off 0 bases at V and 2 bases at J, with 11 bases between the two ends. This CDR3 is CAWSVEGMAGNTIYF. The DNA of the CDR3 is TGTGCCTGGAGTGTAGAGGGGATGGCTGGAAACACCATATATTTT.